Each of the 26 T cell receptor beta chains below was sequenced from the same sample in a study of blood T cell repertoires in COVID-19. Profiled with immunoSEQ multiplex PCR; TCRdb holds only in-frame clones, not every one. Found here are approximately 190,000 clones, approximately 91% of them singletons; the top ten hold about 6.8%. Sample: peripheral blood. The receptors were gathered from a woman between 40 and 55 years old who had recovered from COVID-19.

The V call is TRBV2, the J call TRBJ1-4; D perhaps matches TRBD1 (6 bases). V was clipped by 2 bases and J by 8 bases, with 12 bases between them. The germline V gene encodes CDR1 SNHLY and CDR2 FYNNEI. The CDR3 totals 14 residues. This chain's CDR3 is CASSETRQEEKLFF. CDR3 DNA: TGTGCCAGCAGTGAAACCCGACAGGAGGAAAAACTGTTTTTT.

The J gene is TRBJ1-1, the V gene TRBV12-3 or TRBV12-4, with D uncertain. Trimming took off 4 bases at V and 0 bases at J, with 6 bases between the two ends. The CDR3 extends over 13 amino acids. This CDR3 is CASSSRMNTEAFF. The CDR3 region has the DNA TGTGCCAGCAGTTCCCGTATGAACACTGAAGCTTTCTTT.

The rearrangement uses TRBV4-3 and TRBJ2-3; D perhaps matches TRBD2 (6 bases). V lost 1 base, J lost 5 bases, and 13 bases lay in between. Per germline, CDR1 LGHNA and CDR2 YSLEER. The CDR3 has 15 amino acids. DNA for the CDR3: TGCGCCAGCAGCCAAGGAGTAGTCGGGGGAGATACGCAGTATTTT. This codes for CASSQGVVGGDTQYF.

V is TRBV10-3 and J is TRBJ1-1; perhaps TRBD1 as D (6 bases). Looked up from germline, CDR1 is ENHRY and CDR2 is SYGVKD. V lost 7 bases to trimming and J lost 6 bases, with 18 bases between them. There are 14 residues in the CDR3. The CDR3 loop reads CAIKEGVARAEAFF. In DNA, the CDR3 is TGTGCCATCAAAGAGGGGGTGGCTAGGGCTGAAGCTTTCTTT.

CDR3 coding DNA: TGTGCCAGCAGCTTGGACAGGGGGGCTTTTGAAGCTTTCTTT. This sequence encodes CASSLDRGAFEAFF. The rearrangement links TRBV7-2 to TRBJ1-1, with TRBD1 identical over 10 bases. Trimming cost V 3 bases and J 7 bases; bases outside gene matches: 5. The CDR3 runs to 14 residues. CDR1 and CDR2 (germline): SGHTA, FQGNSA.

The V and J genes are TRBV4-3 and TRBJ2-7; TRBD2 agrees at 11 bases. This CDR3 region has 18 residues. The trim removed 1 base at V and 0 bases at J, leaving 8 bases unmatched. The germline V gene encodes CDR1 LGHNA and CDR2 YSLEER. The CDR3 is CASSQVLAGGDHSYEQYF. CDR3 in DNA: TGCGCCAGCAGCCAAGTTCTAGCGGGAGGTGACCACTCCTACGAGCAGTACTTC.

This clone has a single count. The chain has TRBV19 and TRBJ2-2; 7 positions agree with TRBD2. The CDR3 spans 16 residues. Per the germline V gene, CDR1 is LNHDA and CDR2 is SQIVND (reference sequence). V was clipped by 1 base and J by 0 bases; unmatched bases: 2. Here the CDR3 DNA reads TGTGCCAGTAGTATAGCGGGGGGATCGAACACCGGGGAGCTGTTTTTT. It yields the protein CASSIAGGSNTGELFF.

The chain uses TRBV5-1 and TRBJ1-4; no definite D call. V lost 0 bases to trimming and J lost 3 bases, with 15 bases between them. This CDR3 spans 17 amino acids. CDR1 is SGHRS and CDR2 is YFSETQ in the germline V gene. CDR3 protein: CASSLGPMIRANEKLFF. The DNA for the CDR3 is TGCGCCAGCAGCTTGGGCCCGATGATACGGGCTAATGAAAAACTGTTTTTT.

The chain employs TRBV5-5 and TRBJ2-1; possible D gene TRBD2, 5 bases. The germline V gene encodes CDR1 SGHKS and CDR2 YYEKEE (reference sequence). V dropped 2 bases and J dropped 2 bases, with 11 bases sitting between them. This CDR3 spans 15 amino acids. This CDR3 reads CASSFAGLPYNEQFF. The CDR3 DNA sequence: TGTGCCAGCAGCTTTGCGGGTCTCCCCTACAATGAGCAGTTCTTC.

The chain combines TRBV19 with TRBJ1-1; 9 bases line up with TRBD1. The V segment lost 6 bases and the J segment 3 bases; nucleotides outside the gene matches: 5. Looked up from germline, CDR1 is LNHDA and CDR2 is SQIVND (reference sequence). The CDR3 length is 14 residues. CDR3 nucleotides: TGTGCCAGTAGGAGAGACAGGGGGGACACTGAAGCTTTCTTT. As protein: CASRRDRGDTEAFF.

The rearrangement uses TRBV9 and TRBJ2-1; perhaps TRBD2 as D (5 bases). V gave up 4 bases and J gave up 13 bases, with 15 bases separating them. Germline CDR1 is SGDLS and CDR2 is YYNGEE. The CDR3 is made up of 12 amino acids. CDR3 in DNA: TGTGCCAGCAGCCCCTCTGGACTTGCCCAGTTCTTC. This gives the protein CASSPSGLAQFF.

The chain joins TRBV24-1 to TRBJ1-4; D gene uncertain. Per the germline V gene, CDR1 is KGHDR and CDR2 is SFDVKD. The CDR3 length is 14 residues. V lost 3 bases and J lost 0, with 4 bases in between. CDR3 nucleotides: TGTGCCACCAGTGATAGCACAACTAATGAAAAACTGTTTTTT. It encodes CATSDSTTNEKLFF.

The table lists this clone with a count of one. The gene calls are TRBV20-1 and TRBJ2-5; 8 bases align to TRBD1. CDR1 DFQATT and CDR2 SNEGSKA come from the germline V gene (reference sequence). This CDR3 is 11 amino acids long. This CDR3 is CSEQGVETQYF. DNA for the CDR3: TGCAGCGAACAGGGGGTGGAGACCCAGTACTTC.

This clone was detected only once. CDR3 sequence: CASSPRGAYEQYF. The CDR3 DNA reads as TGTGCCAGCAGCCCGCGGGGGGCCTACGAGCAGTACTTC. The chain is built from TRBV6-5 and TRBJ2-7, with TRBD2 matching over 8 bases. Germline V gene data show CDR1 as MNHEY and CDR2 as SVGAGI. V shed 6 bases, J shed 2 bases, and the junction held 3 bases outside the gene matches. The CDR3 runs 13 residues.

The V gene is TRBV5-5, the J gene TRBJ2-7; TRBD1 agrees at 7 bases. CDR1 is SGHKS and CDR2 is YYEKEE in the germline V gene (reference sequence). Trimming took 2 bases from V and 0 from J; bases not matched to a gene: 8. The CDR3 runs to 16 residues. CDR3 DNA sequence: TGTGCCAGCAGCTTATCCCACGGGACAGACTCCTACGAGCAGTACTTC. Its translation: CASSLSHGTDSYEQYF. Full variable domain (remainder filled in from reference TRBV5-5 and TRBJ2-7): DAGVTQSPTHLIKTRGQQVTLRCSPISGHKSVSWYQQVLGQGPQFIFQYYEKEERGRGNFPDRFSARQFPNYSSELNVNALLLGDSALYLCASSLSHGTDSYEQYFGPGTRLTVT.

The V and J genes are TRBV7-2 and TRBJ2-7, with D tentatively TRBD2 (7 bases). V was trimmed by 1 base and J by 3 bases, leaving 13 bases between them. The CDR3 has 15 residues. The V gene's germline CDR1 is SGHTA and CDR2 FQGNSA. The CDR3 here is CASSLGGGGGYEQYF. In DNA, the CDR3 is TGTGCCAGCAGCTTAGGAGGCGGGGGCGGCTACGAGCAGTACTTC.

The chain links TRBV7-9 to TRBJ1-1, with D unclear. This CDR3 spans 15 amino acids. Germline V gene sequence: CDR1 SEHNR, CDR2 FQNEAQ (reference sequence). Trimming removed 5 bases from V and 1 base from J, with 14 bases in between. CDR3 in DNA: TGTGCCAGCAGCCGATCCTCTACGGGGAACACTGAAGCTTTCTTT. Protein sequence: CASSRSSTGNTEAFF.

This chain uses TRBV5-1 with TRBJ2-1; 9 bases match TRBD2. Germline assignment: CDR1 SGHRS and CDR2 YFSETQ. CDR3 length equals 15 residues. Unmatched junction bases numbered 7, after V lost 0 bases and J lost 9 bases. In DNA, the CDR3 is TGCGCCAGCAGCTTGGTTGCGGGAGGGCGAGGTGAGCAGTTCTTC. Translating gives CASSLVAGGRGEQFF.

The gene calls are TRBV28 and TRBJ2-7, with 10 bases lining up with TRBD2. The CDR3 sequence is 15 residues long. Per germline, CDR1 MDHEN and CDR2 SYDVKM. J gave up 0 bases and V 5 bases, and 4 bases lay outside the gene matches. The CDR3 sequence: CASSTSGTDSYEQYF. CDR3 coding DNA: TGTGCCAGCAGTACTAGCGGGACGGACTCCTACGAGCAGTACTTC.

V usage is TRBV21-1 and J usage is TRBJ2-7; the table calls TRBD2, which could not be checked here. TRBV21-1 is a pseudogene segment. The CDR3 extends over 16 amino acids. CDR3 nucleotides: TGTGCCAGCACCCGTGGTCTAGCGGGAGTAACCTACGAGCAGTACTTC. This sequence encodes CASTRGLAGVTYEQYF.

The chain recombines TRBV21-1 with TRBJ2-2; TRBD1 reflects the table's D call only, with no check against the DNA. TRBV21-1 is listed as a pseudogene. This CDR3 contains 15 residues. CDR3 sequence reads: CASSNDFRGTGELFF. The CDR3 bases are TGTGCCAGCAGCAATGATTTTAGGGGAACCGGGGAGCTGTTTTTT.

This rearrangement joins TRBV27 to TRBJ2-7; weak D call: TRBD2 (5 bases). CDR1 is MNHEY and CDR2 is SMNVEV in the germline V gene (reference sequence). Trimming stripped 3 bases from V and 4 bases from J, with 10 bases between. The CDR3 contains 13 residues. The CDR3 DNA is TGTGCCAGCAGTTTGAGGGCTAGTTACGAGCAGTACTTC. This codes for CASSLRASYEQYF.

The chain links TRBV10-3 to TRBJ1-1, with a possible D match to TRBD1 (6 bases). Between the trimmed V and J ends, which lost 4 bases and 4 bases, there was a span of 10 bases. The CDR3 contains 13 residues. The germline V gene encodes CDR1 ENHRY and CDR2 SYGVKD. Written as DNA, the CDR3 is TGTGCCATCAGTGTGCAAGGGGGCACTGAAGCTTTCTTT. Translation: CAISVQGGTEAFF.

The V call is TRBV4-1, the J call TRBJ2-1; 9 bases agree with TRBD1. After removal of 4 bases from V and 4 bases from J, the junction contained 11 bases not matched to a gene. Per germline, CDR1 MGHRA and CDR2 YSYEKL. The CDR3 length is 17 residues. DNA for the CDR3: TGCGCCAGCAGCCCGCAATTCGGGACAGGGCTTTACAATGAGCAGTTCTTC. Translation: CASSPQFGTGLYNEQFF.

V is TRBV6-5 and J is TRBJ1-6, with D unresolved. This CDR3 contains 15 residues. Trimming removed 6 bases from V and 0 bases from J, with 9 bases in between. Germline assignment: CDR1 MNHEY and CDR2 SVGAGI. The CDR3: CASSSSYSYNSPLHF. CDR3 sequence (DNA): TGTGCCAGCAGCTCTTCCTACTCCTATAATTCACCCCTCCACTTT.

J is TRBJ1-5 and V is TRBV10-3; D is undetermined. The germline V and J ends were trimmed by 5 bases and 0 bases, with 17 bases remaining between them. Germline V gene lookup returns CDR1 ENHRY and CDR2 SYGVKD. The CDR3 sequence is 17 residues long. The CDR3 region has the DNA TGTGCCATCAGTCCCACAGCCCGGCAGGATAGCAATCAGCCCCAGCATTTT. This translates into CAISPTARQDSNQPQHF.